This TCR beta chain derives from a study of blood T cell repertoires in COVID-19. The overall study: Samples of COVID-19 (acute and convalescent) were obtained from the United States, Italy and Spain. Sources were T cells, B-cell-depleted T cells, or PBMCs; the material itself was cDNA or gDNA.

V shed 6 bases and J 5 bases; nucleotides not matched to a gene: 5. Germline V lookup: CDR1 MNHEY, CDR2 SVGAGI. The CDR3 contains 13 residues. In the source study's methods: Reference gene primer amplification in the assay estimated nucleated cell counts. Assay used: immunoSEQ multiplex PCR; TCRdb lists only in-frame clones, some missing. V, J and clone size were drawn from that table, and D and trimming were deduced from the DNA. Of roughly 440,000 clones detected, about 91% appear once; the ten largest clones hold around 12%. Recruited during active infection, patients (from Seattle) were subsequently followed longitudinally.

The receptor was derived from a woman in her fifties or sixties with COVID-19, enrolled during active disease. The sample was peripheral blood. The J gene is TRBJ1-1, the V gene TRBV6-5, with 8 bases matching TRBD1. The CDR3 spells CASSADRVTEAFF. CDR3 coding DNA: TGTGCCAGCAGCGCGGACAGGGTAACTGAAGCTTTCTTT.